This T cell receptor (beta chain) was profiled in a study of breast tumors, draining lymph nodes, adjacent tissues. Findings of the study overall: The data were judged consistent with most tumor T cells coming from lymph node and expanding in tumor.

One entry per CDR3 protein, called by TCRdb with MiXCR from the multiplex PCR reads. The sample includes over 60,000 distinct CDR3 sequences, 40% to 55% of them seen just once. As concerns this clonotype: No antigen is known for it. A read error is possible here, since a much larger clone lies one base away.

The sequenced sample was breast tumor tissue. The sequence was obtained from a female donor with breast cancer. Some clones in this sample may be carry-over from other donors' samples.

The CDR3 DNA sequence: TGCAGTGCTAGGGGCCGCTCTGGGACCACCGTCCTGACTTTC. Amino acid sequence: CSARGRSGTTVLTF. This chain links TRBV20-1 with TRBJ2-6; D tentatively fits TRBD1 or TRBD2 (5 bases each). Trimming shortened V by 3 bases and J by 12 bases, and 18 bases separated the two germline ends. This CDR3 contains 14 residues. The germline CDR1 and CDR2 sequences are DFQATT and SNEGSKA (reference sequence).